What follows are 26 T cell receptor beta chains derived from one specimen sequenced in a study of blood T cells in healthy people across ages. A sample-barcoded 5' primer and a J-beta primer mix were used in a second PCR of roughly 7 to 11 cycles. TCRdb called the 5' RACE reads again in MiXCR, with one record for every CDR3 protein. Among under 1,000,000 distinct CDR3 sequences listed, around half were seen once. Specimen: blood. Receptor source: a man older than 75 in good health.

The chain recombines TRBV28 with TRBJ2-5; 9 bases match TRBD1. This CDR3 is 15 amino acids long. CDR1 and CDR2 (germline): MDHEN, SYDVKM. V shed 5 bases, J shed 2 bases, and the junction held 6 bases outside the gene matches. The CDR3 region is CASSPGDRDQETQYF. The CDR3 DNA reads TGTGCCAGCAGTCCCGGGGACAGGGATCAAGAGACCCAGTACTTC. The variable domain in full, with the rest retrieved from reference TRBV28 and TRBJ2-5, is DVKVTQSSRYLVKRTGEKVFLECVQDMDHENMFWYRQDPGLGLRLIYFSYDVKMKEKGDIPEGYSVSREKKERFSLILESASTNQTSMYLCASSPGDRDQETQYFGPGTRLLVL.

This clonotype turned up a few times. The chain joins TRBV18 to TRBJ2-7; D not certain. Matching the DNA end better, TRBJ2-4 makes the J call doubtful. The CDR3 contains 14 residues. CDR1 and CDR2 (germline): KGHSH, LQKENI. The CDR3, as DNA: TGTGCCAGCTCACGCGATCATTCTGGGGACATTCAGTACTTC. It encodes CASSRDHSGDIQYF.

A few counts support this clonotype. The V call is TRBV11-2, the J call TRBJ2-1, with 13 nucleotides matching TRBD2. CDR3 length: 21 amino acids. V was pared by 2 bases and J by 0 bases, with 13 bases of the junction left unmatched. Germline V CDR1 and CDR2: SGHAT, FQNNGV. CDR3 sequence: CASSLFATGTSGNPSYNEQFF. The CDR3, as DNA: TGTGCCAGCAGCTTATTCGCCACCGGGACTAGCGGGAATCCCTCCTACAATGAGCAGTTCTTC.

This clonotype came up a few times. The chain joins TRBV28 to TRBJ1-2; perhaps TRBD1 as D (6 bases). V lost 1 base, J lost 2 bases, and 11 bases lay in between. The CDR3 spans 15 residues. The germline V gene encodes CDR1 MDHEN and CDR2 SYDVKM. CDR3 nucleotides: TGTGCCAGCAGTTTATATGGGGACAACAACTATGGCTACACCTTC. It yields the protein CASSLYGDNNYGYTF.

This chain links TRBV6-2 or TRBV6-3 with TRBJ2-2; D is unclear. CDR1 and CDR2 (germline): MNHEY, SVGEGT. Trimming took off 10 bases at V and 1 base at J, with 19 bases between the two ends. The CDR3 runs to 16 residues. The CDR3 coding sequence is TGTGCCACCTCCCCAACCGGGCGGAGGAACACCGGGGAGCTGTTTTTT. Translating gives CATSPTGRRNTGELFF.

The gene calls are TRBV5-1 and TRBJ2-2; tentative D call: TRBD2 (5 bases). V was clipped by 6 bases and J by 3 bases, with 12 bases between them. In germline, CDR1 is SGHRS, CDR2 YFSETQ. The CDR3 length is 14 residues. The CDR3 reads CASKRVGDTGELFF. The CDR3 DNA is TGCGCCAGCAAACGGGTCGGGGACACCGGGGAGCTGTTTTTT.

The gene calls are TRBV10-3 and TRBJ1-5; D possibly corresponds to TRBD1 (6 bases). CDR1 ENHRY and CDR2 SYGVKD come from the germline V gene. The CDR3 is 14 amino acids. Trimming pared 3 bases from V and 2 bases from J, leaving 8 bases between. The CDR3 region has the DNA TGTGCCATCAGTGAACAGGGAGGCAATCAGCCCCAGCATTTT. Translation: CAISEQGGNQPQHF.

This clonotype was seen a few times. V usage is TRBV27 and J usage is TRBJ2-7; D gene uncertain. The ends were cut back, 5 bases at V and 1 base at J, with 12 bases in the middle. CDR1 and CDR2 from the germline V gene are MNHEY and SMNVEV (reference sequence). The CDR3 extends over 14 amino acids. The CDR3 region is CASSRPAPSYEQYF. CDR3 DNA: TGTGCCAGCAGTCGTCCGGCCCCGTCCTACGAGCAGTACTTC.

This clonotype was recorded only once. The chain joins TRBV28 to TRBJ1-5; unclear D gene. Germline V lookup: CDR1 MDHEN, CDR2 SYDVKM. CDR3 length equals 14 residues. The ends were cut back, 5 bases at V and 5 bases at J, with 13 bases in the middle. The CDR3: CASSRTNQDQPQHF. The CDR3 nucleotides are TGTGCCAGCAGTCGAACCAACCAGGATCAGCCCCAGCATTTT.

This clonotype has more than one count but fewer than ten. This may be a read error, as it is one base from a much larger clone. CDR3 sequence (DNA): TGTGCCAGCAGCTTAGTGGGAGCCACAAGGGACATTCAGTACTTC. Amino acids: CASSLVGATRDIQYF. V is TRBV7-2 and J is TRBJ2-4, with TRBD2 as a possible D gene (5 bases). The V end lost 1 base, the J end lost 8 bases, and 15 bases lay between the germline ends. The CDR3 loop spans 15 amino acids. Germline CDR1 SGHTA, CDR2 FQGNSA. The full variable domain, with the rest looked up from reference TRBV7-2 and TRBJ2-4, is GAGVSQSPSNKVTEKGKDVELRCDPISGHTALYWYRQSLGQGLEFLIYFQGNSAPDKSGLPSDRFSAERTGGSVSTLTIQRTQQEDSAVYLCASSLVGATRDIQYFGAGTRLSVL.

Notes on this clonotype: Given a much more abundant clone one base away, this may be a read error. J is TRBJ2-3 and V is TRBV20-1, with D possibly matching TRBD2 (6 bases). The CDR3 extends over 14 amino acids. Germline V gene lookup returns CDR1 DFQATT and CDR2 SNEGSKA (reference sequence). The V end lost 6 bases, the J end lost 0 bases, and 13 bases lay between the germline ends. The CDR3 DNA follows: TGCAGTGCCGGAGGGATGCGAAGCACAGATACGCAGTATTTT. Amino acid sequence: CSAGGMRSTDTQYF.

CDR3: CASSQEQTSSWAQYF. CDR3 in DNA: TGCGCCAGCAGCCAAGAACAGACTAGCTCTTGGGCGCAGTATTTT. The chain employs TRBV4-3 and TRBJ2-3, with TRBD2 matching over 7 bases. Germline assignment: CDR1 LGHNA and CDR2 YSLEER. The length of the CDR3 is 15 residues. J gave up 10 bases and V 0 bases, and 10 bases lay outside the gene matches.

V and J are TRBV4-1 and TRBJ2-3; a possible D gene is TRBD2 (5 bases). Trimming pared 4 bases from V and 6 bases from J, leaving 14 bases between. In germline, CDR1 is MGHRA, CDR2 YSYEKL. The CDR3 runs to 14 residues. The CDR3 DNA follows: TGCGCCAGCAGCCCCCATTTTGGGGAGGATACGCAGTATTTT. As protein: CASSPHFGEDTQYF.

V gene TRBV7-8 combines with J gene TRBJ2-5; TRBD2 agrees at 7 bases. The CDR3 sequence is 15 residues long. Germline V CDR1 and CDR2: SGHVS, FQNEAQ. The V and J ends lost 0 bases and 4 bases, in that order; junction bases with no gene match: 5. CDR3 amino acids: CASSLAGGPRETQYF. The CDR3 nucleotides are TGTGCCAGCAGCTTAGCGGGAGGGCCGAGAGAGACCCAGTACTTC. Complete variable domain (other parts from reference TRBV7-8 and TRBJ2-5): GAGVSQSPRYKVAKRGQDVALRCDPISGHVSLFWYQQALGQGPEFLTYFQNEAQLDKSGLPSDRFFAERPEGSVSTLKIQRTQQEDSAVYLCASSLAGGPRETQYFGPGTRLLVL.

This clonotype was seen at least ten times. The chain recombines TRBV29-1 with TRBJ2-5; 9 bases agree with TRBD2. CDR3 size: 12 residues. Germline CDR1 reads SQVTM; CDR2 reads ANQGSEA. Unmatched junction bases numbered 8, after V lost 5 bases and J lost 10 bases. The CDR3 loop is CSVSVSGSHQYF. The CDR3 DNA reads TGCAGCGTTTCCGTTAGCGGGAGTCACCAGTACTTC. The full variable domain, completed using reference TRBV29-1 and TRBJ2-5, is SAVISQKPSRDICQRGTSLTIQCQVDSQVTMMFWYRQQPGQSLTLIATANQGSEATYESGFVIDKFPISRPNLTFSTLTVSNMSPEDSSIYLCSVSVSGSHQYFGPGTRLLVL.

The V gene is TRBV9, the J gene TRBJ2-1; the D is unclear. Trimming pared 3 bases from V and 5 bases from J, leaving 15 bases between. Per the germline V gene, CDR1 is SGDLS and CDR2 is YYNGEE. The CDR3 sequence is 15 residues long. CDR3 protein: CASSADGRSNNEQFF. The CDR3 DNA follows: TGTGCCAGCAGCGCGGACGGACGGTCGAACAATGAGCAGTTCTTC.

The chain couples TRBV3-1 to TRBJ2-5, with 8 bases identical to TRBD2. The V gene end was trimmed by 1 base and the J gene end by 2 bases; junction bases not matched to a gene: 3. The CDR3 spans 15 residues. Germline lookup yields CDR1 LGHDT and CDR2 YNNKEL (reference sequence). CDR3 coding DNA: TGTGCCAGCAGCCAAGTCCCGGGAGGGCAAGAGACCCAGTACTTC. Its protein product is CASSQVPGGQETQYF.

The rearrangement links TRBV4-1 to TRBJ2-1, with 9 positions matching TRBD1. CDR1 and CDR2 (germline): MGHRA, YSYEKL. V gave up 4 bases and J gave up 6 bases; unmatched junction bases: 10. The CDR3 consists of 16 residues. The CDR3 sequence is CASSRSTGQGFNEQFF. In DNA form, the CDR3 reads TGCGCCAGCAGCCGGTCCACCGGACAGGGGTTCAATGAGCAGTTCTTC.

J is TRBJ1-1 and V is TRBV12-3 or TRBV12-4; D is uncertain. Trimming took off 7 bases at V and 11 bases at J, with 23 bases between the two ends. This CDR3 is 14 amino acids long. As DNA, the CDR3 is TGTGCCAGCACCTCGCGTCTGGGCGGCGATTGGGCTTTCTTT. Translation gives CASTSRLGGDWAFF.

The J gene is TRBJ1-1, the V gene TRBV28; D is unresolved. V lost 4 bases to trimming and J lost 7 bases, with 7 bases between them. CDR3 size: 11 residues. The germline gives CDR1 MDHEN, CDR2 SYDVKM. CDR3 protein: CASSSGIEAFF. CDR3 nucleotides: TGTGCCAGCAGTTCCGGAATTGAAGCTTTCTTT.

The J gene is TRBJ2-5, the V gene TRBV20-1; D is perhaps TRBD1 (7 bases). With 5 bases removed from V and 5 bases from J, the gap between germline ends came to 18 bases. Per the germline V gene, CDR1 is DFQATT and CDR2 is SNEGSKA (reference sequence). The CDR3 contains 14 residues. The DNA of the CDR3 is TGCAGTGCTGAGGGGGCGGAGGCGGGGGAGACCCAGTACTTC. Translation: CSAEGAEAGETQYF.

This clonotype was seen a handful of times. The genes are TRBV27 and TRBJ2-1, with TRBD2 matching over 14 bases. With 6 bases clipped from V and 9 bases from J, the junction kept 7 bases outside the gene matches. Germline V CDR1 and CDR2: MNHEY, SMNVEV (reference sequence). This CDR3 contains 15 residues. Here the CDR3 DNA reads TGTGCCAGCAGCTCAGGGACTAGCGGGAGTCGTGAGCAGTTCTTC. This translates into CASSSGTSGSREQFF.

This clonotype was observed a few times. The chain joins TRBV2 to TRBJ1-5, with 7 bases lining up with TRBD1. The V segment lost 6 bases and the J segment 0 bases; nucleotides outside the gene matches: 8. The germline V gene has CDR1 SNHLY and CDR2 FYNNEI. The CDR3 consists of 16 residues. This CDR3 is CASRGTAEFSNQPQHF. DNA of the CDR3: TGTGCCAGCAGGGGGACAGCTGAGTTTAGCAATCAGCCCCAGCATTTT.

The count of this clonotype is one. A single base separates this from a much larger clone, so it may be a read error. J is TRBJ2-5 and V is TRBV10-3; perhaps D is TRBD1 or TRBD2 (5 bases each). Germline V gene sequence: CDR1 ENHRY, CDR2 SYGVKD. The CDR3 is 16 amino acids. V was shortened by 4 bases and J by 0 bases, with 15 bases between the two germline ends. CDR3 sequence reads: CAISGIGAGYQETQYF. CDR3 DNA: TGTGCCATCAGTGGGATCGGGGCAGGGTACCAAGAGACCCAGTACTTC.

This clonotype turned up a few times. This rearrangement joins TRBV4-1 to TRBJ2-3, with a tentative D call TRBD2 (5 bases). Germline CDR1 reads MGHRA; CDR2 reads YSYEKL. The CDR3 is 16 residues long. V dropped 0 bases and J dropped 3 bases, with 13 bases sitting between them. The DNA of the CDR3 is TGCGCCAGCAGCCAAGACGTGGTAGCGAGAACAGATACGCAGTATTTT. The encoded protein is CASSQDVVARTDTQYF.

This rearrangement joins TRBV11-3 to TRBJ2-7; 11 nucleotides agree with TRBD1. The CDR3 covers 17 residues. V lost 0 bases and J lost 0; bases outside the gene matches: 4. The germline gives CDR1 SGHNT, CDR2 YENEEA. CDR3 residues: CASSLDEGQGVSYEQYF. The CDR3 region has the DNA TGTGCCAGCAGCTTAGATGAGGGACAGGGGGTCTCCTACGAGCAGTACTTC.